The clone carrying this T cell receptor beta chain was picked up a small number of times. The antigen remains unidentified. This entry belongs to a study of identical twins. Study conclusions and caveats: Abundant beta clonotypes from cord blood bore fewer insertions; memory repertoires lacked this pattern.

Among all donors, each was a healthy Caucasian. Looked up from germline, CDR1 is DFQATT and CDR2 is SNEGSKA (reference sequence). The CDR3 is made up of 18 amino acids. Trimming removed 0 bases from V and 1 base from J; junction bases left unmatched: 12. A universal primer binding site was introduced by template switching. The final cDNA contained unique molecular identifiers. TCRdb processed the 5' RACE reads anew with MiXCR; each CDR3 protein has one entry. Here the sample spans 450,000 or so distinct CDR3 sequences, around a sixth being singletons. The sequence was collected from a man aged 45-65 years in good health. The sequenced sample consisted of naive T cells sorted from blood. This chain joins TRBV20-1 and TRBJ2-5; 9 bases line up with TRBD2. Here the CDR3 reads CSARDRGGREGGQETQYF. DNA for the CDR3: TGCAGTGCTAGAGATCGAGGAGGGCGGGAGGGGGGCCAAGAGACCCAGTACTTC.